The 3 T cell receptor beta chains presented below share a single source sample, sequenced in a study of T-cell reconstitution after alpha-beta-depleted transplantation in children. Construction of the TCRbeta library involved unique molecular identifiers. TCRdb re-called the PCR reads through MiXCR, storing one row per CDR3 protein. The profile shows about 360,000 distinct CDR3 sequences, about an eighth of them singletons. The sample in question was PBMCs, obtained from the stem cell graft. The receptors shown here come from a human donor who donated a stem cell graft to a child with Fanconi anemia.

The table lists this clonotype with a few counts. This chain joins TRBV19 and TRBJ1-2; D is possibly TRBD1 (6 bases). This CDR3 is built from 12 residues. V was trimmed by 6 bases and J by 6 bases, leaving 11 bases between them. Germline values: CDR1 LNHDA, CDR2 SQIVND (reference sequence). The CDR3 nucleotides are TGTGCCAGTAGCCATCAGGGGCATGGCTACACCTTC. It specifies CASSHQGHGYTF.

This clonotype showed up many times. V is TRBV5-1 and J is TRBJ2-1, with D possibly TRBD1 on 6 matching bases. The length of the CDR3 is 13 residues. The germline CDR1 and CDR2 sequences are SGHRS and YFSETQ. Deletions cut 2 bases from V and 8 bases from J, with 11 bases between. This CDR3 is CASSLQGSHEQFF. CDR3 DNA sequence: TGCGCCAGCAGCTTACAGGGTTCCCATGAGCAGTTCTTC.

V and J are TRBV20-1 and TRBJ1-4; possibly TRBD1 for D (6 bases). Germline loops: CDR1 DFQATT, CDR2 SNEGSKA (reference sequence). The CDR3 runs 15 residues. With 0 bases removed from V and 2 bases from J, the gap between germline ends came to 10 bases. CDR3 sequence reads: CSARDSDSTNEKLFF. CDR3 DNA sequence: TGCAGTGCTAGAGATTCGGACAGCACTAATGAAAAACTGTTTTTT.